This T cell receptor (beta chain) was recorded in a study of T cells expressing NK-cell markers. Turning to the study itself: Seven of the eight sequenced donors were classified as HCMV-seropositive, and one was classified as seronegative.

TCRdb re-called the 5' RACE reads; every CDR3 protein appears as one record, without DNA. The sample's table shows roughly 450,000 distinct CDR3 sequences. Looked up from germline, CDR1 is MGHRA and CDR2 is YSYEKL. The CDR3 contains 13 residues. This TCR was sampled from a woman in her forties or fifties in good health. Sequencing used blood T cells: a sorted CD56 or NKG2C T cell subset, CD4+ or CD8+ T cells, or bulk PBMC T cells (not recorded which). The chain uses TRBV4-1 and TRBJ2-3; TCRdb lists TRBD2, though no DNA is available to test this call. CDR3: CASSSRYADTQYF.